The entry below gives a single T cell receptor beta chain sequence along with its context. This entry belongs to a study of blood T cell repertoires in COVID-19. The method was immunoSEQ multiplex PCR; TCRdb's version includes in-frame clones alone and lacks a portion of them. The sample contains tens of thousands of clones, approximately 84% of which appear only once. The receptor was isolated from an older woman with acute or convalescent COVID-19. Sequencing used peripheral blood.

The CDR3 here is CASSLGLAGGRTDTQYF. The CDR3 DNA sequence: TGTGCCAGCAGCTTAGGATTGGCGGGGGGACGCACAGATACGCAGTATTTT. The rearrangement links TRBV7-3 to TRBJ2-3; 8 bases are shared with TRBD2. V shed 2 bases and J 1 base; nucleotides not matched to a gene: 8. CDR3 length: 17 amino acids. The V gene's germline CDR1 is SGHTA and CDR2 FQGTGA.